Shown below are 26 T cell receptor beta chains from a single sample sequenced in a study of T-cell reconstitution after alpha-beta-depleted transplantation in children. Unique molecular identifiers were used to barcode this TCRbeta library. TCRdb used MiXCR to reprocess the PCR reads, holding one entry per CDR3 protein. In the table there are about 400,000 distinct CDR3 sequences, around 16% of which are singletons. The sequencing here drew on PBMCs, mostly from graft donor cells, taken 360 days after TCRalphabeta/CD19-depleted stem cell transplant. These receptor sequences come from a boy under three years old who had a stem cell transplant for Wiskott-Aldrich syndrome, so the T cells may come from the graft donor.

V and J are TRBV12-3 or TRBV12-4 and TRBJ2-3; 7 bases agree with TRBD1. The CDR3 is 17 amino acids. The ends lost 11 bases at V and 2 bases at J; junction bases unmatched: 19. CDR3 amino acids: CAFSSSTGAAYTDTQYF. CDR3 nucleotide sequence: TGTGCCTTCAGTTCATCCACAGGGGCAGCTTACACAGATACGCAGTATTTT.

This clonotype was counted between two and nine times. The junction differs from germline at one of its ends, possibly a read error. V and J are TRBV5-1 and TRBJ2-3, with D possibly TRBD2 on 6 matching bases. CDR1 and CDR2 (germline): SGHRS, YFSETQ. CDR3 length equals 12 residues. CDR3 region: CASSLEGSGTFF. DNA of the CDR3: TGCGCCAGCAGCTTGGAAGGGAGTGGGACTTTCTTT.

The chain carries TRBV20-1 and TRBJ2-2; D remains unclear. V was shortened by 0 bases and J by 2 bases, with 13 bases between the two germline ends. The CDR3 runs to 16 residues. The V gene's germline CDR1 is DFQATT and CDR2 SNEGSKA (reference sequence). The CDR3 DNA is TGCAGTGCTAGAGATGAACGTCCCGGAAACACCGGGGAGCTGTTTTTT. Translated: CSARDERPGNTGELFF.

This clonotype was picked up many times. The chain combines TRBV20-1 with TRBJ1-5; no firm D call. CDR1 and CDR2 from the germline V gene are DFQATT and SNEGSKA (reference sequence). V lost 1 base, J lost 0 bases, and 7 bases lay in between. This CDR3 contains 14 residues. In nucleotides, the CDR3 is TGCAGTGCTAGAGGGCGGCTTAGCAATCAGCCCCAGCATTTT. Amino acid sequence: CSARGRLSNQPQHF.

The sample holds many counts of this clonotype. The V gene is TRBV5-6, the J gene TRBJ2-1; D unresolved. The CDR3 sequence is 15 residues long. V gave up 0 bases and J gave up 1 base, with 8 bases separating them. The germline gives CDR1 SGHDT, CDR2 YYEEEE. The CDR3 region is CASSLGSPSYNEQFF. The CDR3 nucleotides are TGTGCCAGCAGCTTGGGTAGTCCTTCCTACAATGAGCAGTTCTTC.

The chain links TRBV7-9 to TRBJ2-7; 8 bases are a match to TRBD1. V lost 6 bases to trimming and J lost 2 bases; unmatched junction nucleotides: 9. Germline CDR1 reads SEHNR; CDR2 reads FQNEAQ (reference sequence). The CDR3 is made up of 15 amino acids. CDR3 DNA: TGTGCCAGCAGTAAGACCCCGGACAGGGCCTACGAGCAGTACTTC. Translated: CASSKTPDRAYEQYF. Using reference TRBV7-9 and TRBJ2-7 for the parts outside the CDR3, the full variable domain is DTGVSQNPRHKITKRGQNVTFRCDPISEHNRLYWYRQTLGQGPEFLTYFQNEAQLEKSRLLSDRFSAERPKGSFSTLEIQRTEQGDSAMYLCASSKTPDRAYEQYFGPGTRLTVT.

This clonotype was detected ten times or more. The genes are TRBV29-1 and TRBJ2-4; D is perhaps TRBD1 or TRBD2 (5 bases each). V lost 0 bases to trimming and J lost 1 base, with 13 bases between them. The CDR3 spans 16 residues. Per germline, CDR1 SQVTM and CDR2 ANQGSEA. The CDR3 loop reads CSVEEPWGKAKNIQYF. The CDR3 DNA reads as TGCAGCGTTGAAGAGCCCTGGGGGAAGGCCAAAAACATTCAGTACTTC.

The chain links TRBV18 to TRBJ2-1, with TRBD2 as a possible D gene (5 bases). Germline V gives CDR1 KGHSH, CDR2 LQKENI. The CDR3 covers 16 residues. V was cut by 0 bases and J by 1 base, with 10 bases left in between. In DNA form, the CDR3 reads TGTGCCAGCTCACCACCTTCCGGAGGATCCTACAATGAGCAGTTCTTC. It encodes CASSPPSGGSYNEQFF.

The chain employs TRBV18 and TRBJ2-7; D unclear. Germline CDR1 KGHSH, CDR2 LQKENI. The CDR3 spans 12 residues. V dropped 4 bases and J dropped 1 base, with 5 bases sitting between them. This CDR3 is CASSHSSYEQYF. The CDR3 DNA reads TGTGCCAGCTCACACAGTTCCTACGAGCAGTACTTC.

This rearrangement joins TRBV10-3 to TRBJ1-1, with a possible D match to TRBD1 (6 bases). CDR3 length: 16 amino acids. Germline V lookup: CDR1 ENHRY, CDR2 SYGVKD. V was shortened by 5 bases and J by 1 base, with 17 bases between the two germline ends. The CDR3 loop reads CAISSGTMKTNTEAFF. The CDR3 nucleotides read TGTGCCATCAGTTCCGGGACAATGAAAACGAACACTGAAGCTTTCTTT.

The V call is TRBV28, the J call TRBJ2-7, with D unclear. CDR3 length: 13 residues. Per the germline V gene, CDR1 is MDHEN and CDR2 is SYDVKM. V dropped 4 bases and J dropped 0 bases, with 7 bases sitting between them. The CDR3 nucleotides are TGTGCCAGCAGTTATCAGAGCTCCTACGAGCAGTACTTC. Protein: CASSYQSSYEQYF.

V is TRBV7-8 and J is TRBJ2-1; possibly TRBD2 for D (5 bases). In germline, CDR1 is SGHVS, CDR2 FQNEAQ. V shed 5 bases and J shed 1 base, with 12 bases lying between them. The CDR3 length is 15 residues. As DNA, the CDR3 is TGTGCCAGCAGCCTCTTACTAGTATCCTACAATGAGCAGTTCTTC. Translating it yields CASSLLLVSYNEQFF.

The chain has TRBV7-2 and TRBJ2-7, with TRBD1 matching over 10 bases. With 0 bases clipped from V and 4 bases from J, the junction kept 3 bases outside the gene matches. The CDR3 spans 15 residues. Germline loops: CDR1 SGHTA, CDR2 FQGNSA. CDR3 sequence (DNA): TGTGCCAGCAGCTTAGCAGGGACAGGGGAGTACGAGCAGTACTTC. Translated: CASSLAGTGEYEQYF.

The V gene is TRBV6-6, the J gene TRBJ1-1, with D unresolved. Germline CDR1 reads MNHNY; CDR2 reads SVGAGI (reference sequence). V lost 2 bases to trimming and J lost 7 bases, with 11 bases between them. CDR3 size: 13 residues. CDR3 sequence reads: CASSYKQLYEAFF. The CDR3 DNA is TGTGCCAGCAGTTACAAACAACTCTATGAAGCTTTCTTT.

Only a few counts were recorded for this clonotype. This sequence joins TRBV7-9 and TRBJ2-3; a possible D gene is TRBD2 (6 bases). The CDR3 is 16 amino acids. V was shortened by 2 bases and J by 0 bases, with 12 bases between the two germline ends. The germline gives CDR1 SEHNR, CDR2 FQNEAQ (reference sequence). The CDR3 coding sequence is TGTGCCAGCAGCTTAATCCCCCGGGGGAGCACAGATACGCAGTATTTT. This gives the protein CASSLIPRGSTDTQYF.

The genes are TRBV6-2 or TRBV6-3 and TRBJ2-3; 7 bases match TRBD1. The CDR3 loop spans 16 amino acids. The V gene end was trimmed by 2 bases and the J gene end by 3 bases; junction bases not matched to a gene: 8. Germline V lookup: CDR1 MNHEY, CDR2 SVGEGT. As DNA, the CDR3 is TGTGCCAGCAGTTACCGTACCAAGACAGGGACAGATACGCAGTATTTT. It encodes CASSYRTKTGTDTQYF.

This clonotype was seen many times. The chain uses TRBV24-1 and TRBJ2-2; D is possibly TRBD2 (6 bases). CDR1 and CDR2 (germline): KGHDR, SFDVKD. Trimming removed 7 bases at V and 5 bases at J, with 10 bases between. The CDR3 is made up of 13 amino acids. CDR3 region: CATRKGGTGELFF. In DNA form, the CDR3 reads TGTGCCACCAGGAAGGGAGGTACCGGGGAGCTGTTTTTT.

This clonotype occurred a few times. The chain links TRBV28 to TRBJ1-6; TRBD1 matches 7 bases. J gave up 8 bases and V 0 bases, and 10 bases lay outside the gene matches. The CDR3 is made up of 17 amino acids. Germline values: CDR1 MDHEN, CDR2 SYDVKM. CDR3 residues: CASSLWGDRLRDSPLHF. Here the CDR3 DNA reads TGTGCCAGCAGTTTATGGGGGGACAGATTAAGGGATTCACCCCTCCACTTT.

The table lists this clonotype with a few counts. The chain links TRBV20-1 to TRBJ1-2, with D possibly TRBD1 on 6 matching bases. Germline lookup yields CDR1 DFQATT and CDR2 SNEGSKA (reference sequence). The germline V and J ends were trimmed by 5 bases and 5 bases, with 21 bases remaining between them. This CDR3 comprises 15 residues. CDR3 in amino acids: CSAFAPDQGPYGYTF. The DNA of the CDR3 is TGCAGTGCTTTCGCACCAGACCAGGGGCCATATGGCTACACCTTC.

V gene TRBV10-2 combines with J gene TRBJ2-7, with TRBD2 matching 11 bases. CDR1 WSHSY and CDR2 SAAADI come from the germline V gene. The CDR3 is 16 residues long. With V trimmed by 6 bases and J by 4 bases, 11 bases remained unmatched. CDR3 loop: CASSPTSGGFLYEQYF. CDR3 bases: TGCGCCAGCAGCCCCACTAGCGGGGGTTTCTTATACGAGCAGTACTTC.

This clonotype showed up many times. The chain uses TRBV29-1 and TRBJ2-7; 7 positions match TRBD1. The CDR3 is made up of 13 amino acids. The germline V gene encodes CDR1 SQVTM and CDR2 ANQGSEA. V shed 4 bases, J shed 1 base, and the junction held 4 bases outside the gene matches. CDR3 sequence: CSVGRTGSYEQYF. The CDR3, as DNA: TGCAGCGTTGGCCGGACAGGTTCCTACGAGCAGTACTTC.

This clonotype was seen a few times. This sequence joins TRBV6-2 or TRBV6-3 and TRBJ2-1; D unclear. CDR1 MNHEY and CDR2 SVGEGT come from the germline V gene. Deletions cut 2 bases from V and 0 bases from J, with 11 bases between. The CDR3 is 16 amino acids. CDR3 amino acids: CASSYETPSSYNEQFF. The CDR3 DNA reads TGTGCCAGCAGTTACGAAACCCCGAGCTCCTACAATGAGCAGTTCTTC.

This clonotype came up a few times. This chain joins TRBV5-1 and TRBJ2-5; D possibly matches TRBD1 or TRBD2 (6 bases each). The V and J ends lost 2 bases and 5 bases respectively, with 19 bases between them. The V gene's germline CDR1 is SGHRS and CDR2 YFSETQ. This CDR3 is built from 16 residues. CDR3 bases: TGCGCCAGCAGCTTTGGTTTGGGGGGCTCAAGGGAGACCCAGTACTTC. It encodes CASSFGLGGSRETQYF.

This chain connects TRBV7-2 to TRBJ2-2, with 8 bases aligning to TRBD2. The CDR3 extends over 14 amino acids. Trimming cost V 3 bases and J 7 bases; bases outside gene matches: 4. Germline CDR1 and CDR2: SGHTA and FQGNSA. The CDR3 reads CASSFGTRLGELFF. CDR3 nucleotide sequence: TGTGCCAGCAGCTTCGGGACTAGACTCGGGGAGCTGTTTTTT.

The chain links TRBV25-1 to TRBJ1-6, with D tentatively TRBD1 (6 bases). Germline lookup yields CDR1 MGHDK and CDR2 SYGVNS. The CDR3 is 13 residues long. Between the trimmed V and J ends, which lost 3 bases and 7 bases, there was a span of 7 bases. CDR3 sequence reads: CASSDTGNSPLHF. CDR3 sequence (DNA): TGTGCCAGCAGTGATACAGGGAATTCACCCCTCCACTTT.

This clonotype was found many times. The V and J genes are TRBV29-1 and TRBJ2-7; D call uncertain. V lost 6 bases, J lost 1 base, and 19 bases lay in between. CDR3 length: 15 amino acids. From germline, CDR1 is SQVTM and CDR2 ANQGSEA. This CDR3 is CSVLGPPLGSYEQYF. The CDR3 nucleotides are TGCAGCGTGTTAGGACCCCCTCTGGGTTCCTACGAGCAGTACTTC.